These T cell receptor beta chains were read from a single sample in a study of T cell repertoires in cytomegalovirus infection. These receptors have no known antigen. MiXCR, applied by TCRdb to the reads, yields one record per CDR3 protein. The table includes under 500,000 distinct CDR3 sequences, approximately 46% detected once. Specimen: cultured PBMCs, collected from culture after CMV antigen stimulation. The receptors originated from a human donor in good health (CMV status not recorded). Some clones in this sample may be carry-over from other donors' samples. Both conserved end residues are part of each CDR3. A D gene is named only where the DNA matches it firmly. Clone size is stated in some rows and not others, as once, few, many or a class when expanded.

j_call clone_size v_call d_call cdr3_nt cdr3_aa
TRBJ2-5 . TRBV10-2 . TGCGCCAGCGAGGAGCCTGCCATCTCCGAGACCCAGTACTTC CASEEPAISETQYF
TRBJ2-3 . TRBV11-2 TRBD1 TGTGCCAGCAGCATCTTCGGGACAGGCCGGGATACGCAGTATTTT CASSIFGTGRDTQYF
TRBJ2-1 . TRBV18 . TGTGCCAGCTCAGGAAGTCAGGGCGAGCTGAATGAGCAGTTCTTC CASSGSQGELNEQFF
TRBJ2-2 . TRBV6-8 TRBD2 TGTGCCAGCAGCGTGTCTACCTGGGCGGGAGGCACCGGGGAGCTGTTTTTT CASSVSTWAGGTGELFF
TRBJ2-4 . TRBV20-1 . TGCAGTGCTAGAGATTGGGGGGAGACCAAAAACATTCAGTACTTC CSARDWGETKNIQYF
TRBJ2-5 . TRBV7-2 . TGTGCCAGCAGGGGGACGGTACAAGAGACCCAGTACTTC CASRGTVQETQYF
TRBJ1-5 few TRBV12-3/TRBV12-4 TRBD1 TGTGCCAGCAGTTTTTGGGACAGGGGACTTCAGCCCCAGCATTTT CASSFWDRGLQPQHF
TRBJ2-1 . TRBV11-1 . TGTGCCAGCAGCTTAGTCCCCGCCGGACAGTTTTCGCAGGAGGGGGATGAGCAGTTCTTC CASSLVPAGQFSQEGDEQFF
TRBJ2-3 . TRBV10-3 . TGTGCCATCAGGGGGGGCGGGATGGATACGCAGTATTTT CAIRGGGMDTQYF
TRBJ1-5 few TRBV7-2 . TGTGCCAGCGGATCAAGGGATCAGCCCCAGCATTTT CASGSRDQPQHF
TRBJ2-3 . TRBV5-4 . TGTGCCAGCAGCCCGGGACCTTCCGCAGATACGCAGTATTTT CASSPGPSADTQYF
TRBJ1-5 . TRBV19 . TGTGCCAGTAGTTTAAGGGGCTTCAATCAGCCCCAGCATTTT CASSLRGFNQPQHF
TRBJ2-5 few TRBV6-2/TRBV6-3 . TGTGCCAGCAGACCGGCCATACAAGAGACCCAGTACTTC CASRPAIQETQYF
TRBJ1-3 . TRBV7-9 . TGTGCCAGCAGCTCGACAGGCCTAAACACCATATATTTT CASSSTGLNTIYF
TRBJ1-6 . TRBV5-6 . TGTGCCAGCAGCTTCGGCGGACTGTACGATAATTCACCCCTCCACTTT CASSFGGLYDNSPLHF
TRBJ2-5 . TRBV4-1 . TGCGCCAGCAGCCAAGTCCCCACTAGCTGGGGAGAGACCCAGTACTTC CASSQVPTSWGETQYF
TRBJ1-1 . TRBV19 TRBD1 TGTGCCAGTAGTAAGACAGGGGCGCACGGGGTGAACACTGAAGCTTTCTTT CASSKTGAHGVNTEAFF
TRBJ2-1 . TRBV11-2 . TGTGCCAGCAGCTCTCGCGGCGCGGCGAGCTCCTACAATGAGCAGTTCTTC CASSSRGAASSYNEQFF
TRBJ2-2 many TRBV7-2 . TGTGCCAGCAGCGGCAGGGTTCCCGGGGAGCTGTTTTTT CASSGRVPGELFF
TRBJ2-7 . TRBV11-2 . TGTGCCAGCAGCAGGAGGGGACTCTCCTACGAGCAGTACTTC CASSRRGLSYEQYF
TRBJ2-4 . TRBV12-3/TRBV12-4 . TGTGCCAGCAGTACCCTGGGGAAAGTCTACGACATTCAGTACTTC CASSTLGKVYDIQYF
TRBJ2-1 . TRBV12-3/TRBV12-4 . TGTGCCAGCAGTTCATGGCTAGGCAAGTACAATGAGCAGTTCTTC CASSSWLGKYNEQFF
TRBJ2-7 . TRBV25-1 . TGTGCCAGCAGGAGGAGTTTCTACGAGCAGTACTTC CASRRSFYEQYF
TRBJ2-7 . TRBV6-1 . TGTGCCAGCAGTGAAGCATTGCGACAACAAGGGTACTTC CASSEALRQQGYF
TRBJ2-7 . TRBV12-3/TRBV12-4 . TGTGCCAGCAGTTTATGGGGTCTAAGCTACGAGCAGTACTTC CASSLWGLSYEQYF
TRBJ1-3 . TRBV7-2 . TGTGCCAGCAGCTCGGGGTGGAGTGGAAACACCATATATTTT CASSSGWSGNTIYF
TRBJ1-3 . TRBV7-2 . TGTGCCAGCAGCTTTTCCCCCCAGAGTGATCGTAACACCATATATTTT CASSFSPQSDRNTIYF
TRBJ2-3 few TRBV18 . TGTGCCAGCTCACCACAGAATCTACCGGGGTCAGATACGCAGTATTTT CASSPQNLPGSDTQYF
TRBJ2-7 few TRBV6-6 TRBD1 TGTGCCAGCAGTTCCGACAGGGGTTACTACGAGCAGTACTTC CASSSDRGYYEQYF
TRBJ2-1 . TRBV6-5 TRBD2 TGTGCCAGCAGCTGGGCTAGCGGGGGGGCCCCCTACAATGAGCAGTTCTTC CASSWASGGAPYNEQFF
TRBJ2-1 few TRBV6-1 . TGTGCCAGCAGTTACCAGCGCTTCTACAATGAGCAGTTCTTC CASSYQRFYNEQFF
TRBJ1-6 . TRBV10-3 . TGTGCCGGAAGGGATTATAATTCACCCCTCCACTTT CAGRDYNSPLHF
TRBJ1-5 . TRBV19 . TGTGCCAGTAGTATAGCCGGACGTACCAATCAGCCCCAGCATTTT CASSIAGRTNQPQHF
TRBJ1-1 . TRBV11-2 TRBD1 TGTGCCAGCAGCTATTCCCTCTGGGACAGGGGCACTGAAGCTTTCTTT CASSYSLWDRGTEAFF
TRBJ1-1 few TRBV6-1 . TGTGCCAGCAGCACCCTAGGTGCTGAAGCTTTCTTT CASSTLGAEAFF
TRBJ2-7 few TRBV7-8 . TGTGCCAGCAGCTTACGGAGGGCCAAAAACGAGCAGTACTTC CASSLRRAKNEQYF
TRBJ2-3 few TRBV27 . TGTGCCAGCAGCCCGACTAAGGCCGGCACAGATACGCAGTATTTT CASSPTKAGTDTQYF
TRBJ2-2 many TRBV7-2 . TGTGCCAGCGGCTACACCGGGGAGCTGTTTTTT CASGYTGELFF
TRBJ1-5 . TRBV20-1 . TGCAGTGCTAAAGGCAGTGGCAATCAGCCCCAGCATTTT CSAKGSGNQPQHF
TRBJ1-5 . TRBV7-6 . TGTGCCAGCAGCTTATCCCGCAGGCAGCCCCAGCATTTT CASSLSRRQPQHF